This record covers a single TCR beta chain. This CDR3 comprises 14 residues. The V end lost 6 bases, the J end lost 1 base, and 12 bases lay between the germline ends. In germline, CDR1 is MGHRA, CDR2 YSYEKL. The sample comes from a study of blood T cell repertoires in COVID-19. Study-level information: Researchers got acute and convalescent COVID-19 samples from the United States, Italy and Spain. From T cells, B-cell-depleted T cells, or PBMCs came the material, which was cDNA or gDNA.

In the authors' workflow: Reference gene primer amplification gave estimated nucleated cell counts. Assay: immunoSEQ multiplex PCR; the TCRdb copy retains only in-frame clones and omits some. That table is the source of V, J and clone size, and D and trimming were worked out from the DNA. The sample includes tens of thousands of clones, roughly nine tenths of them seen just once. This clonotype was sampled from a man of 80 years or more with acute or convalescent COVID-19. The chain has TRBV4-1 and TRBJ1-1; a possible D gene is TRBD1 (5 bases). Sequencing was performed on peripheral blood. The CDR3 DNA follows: TGCGCCAGCAGTCTAATTGACAGGAACACTGAAGCTTTCTTT. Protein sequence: CASSLIDRNTEAFF.